Listed below are T cell receptor beta chains from one sample, sequenced in a study of blood T cell repertoires in COVID-19. The data were produced by immunoSEQ multiplex PCR, yet TCRdb's version contains in-frame clones alone and is incomplete. The sample gives roughly 480,000 clones, 89% of which show up once; about 0.91% is in the top ten. The sequenced sample consisted of peripheral blood. These receptors all stem from a man younger than 30 with COVID-19, enrolled during active disease. Each CDR3 is given with its conserved first and last residue. D genes are given only for firm matches. Clone size is not always given. Where it is, it says once, few, many or a class for expanded clones.

>-|TRBJ1-1|-|TRBV6-1
CASSEYQQNTEAFF
TGTGCCAGCAGTGAATATCAACAGAACACTGAAGCTTTCTTT
>TRBD1|TRBJ1-2|-|TRBV11-2
CASSLRGRGYTF
TGTGCCAGCAGCTTGAGGGGGCGAGGCTACACCTTC
>TRBD1|TRBJ1-5|-|TRBV2
CASRDREREPQHF
TGTGCCAGCAGAGACAGGGAAAGGGAGCCCCAGCATTTT
>TRBD1|TRBJ1-5|-|TRBV11-2
CASSPRTGEDQPQHF
TGTGCCAGCAGCCCAAGGACAGGGGAGGATCAGCCCCAGCATTTT
>TRBD2|TRBJ2-5|-|TRBV5-4
CASSLDSGEGETQYF
TGTGCCAGCAGCTTGGATAGCGGGGAGGGAGAGACCCAGTACTTC
>-|TRBJ2-2|-|TRBV5-1
CASSLWQGTGELFF
TGCGCCAGCAGCTTGTGGCAGGGCACCGGGGAGCTGTTTTTT
>TRBD1|TRBJ2-7|-|TRBV27
CASRNPGTGDREQYF
TGTGCCAGCAGAAACCCCGGGACAGGGGATCGGGAGCAGTACTTC
>TRBD1|TRBJ2-7|-|TRBV30
CAWSVHRGISYEQYF
TGTGCCTGGAGTGTACACAGGGGGATCTCCTACGAGCAGTACTTC
>-|TRBJ1-2|-|TRBV4-1
CASSQDLNRNYGYTF
TGCGCCAGCAGCCAAGATCTTAACAGGAACTATGGCTACACCTTC
>-|TRBJ1-1|-|TRBV7-9
CASSLVVRGTEAFF
TGTGCCAGCAGCTTAGTTGTAAGGGGCACTGAAGCTTTCTTT
>TRBD2|TRBJ2-5|-|TRBV7-2
CASSPWASGRAEQGETQYF
TGTGCCAGCAGCCCTTGGGCTAGCGGGAGGGCCGAGCAGGGGGAGACCCAGTACTTC
>-|TRBJ1-5|-|TRBV27
CASSSWQVNQPQHF
TGTGCCAGCAGTTCGTGGCAGGTCAATCAGCCCCAGCATTTT
>TRBD2|TRBJ2-2|-|TRBV6-4
CASSDSTSATGELFF
TGTGCCAGCAGTGACTCAACTAGCGCCACCGGGGAGCTGTTTTTT
>TRBD1|TRBJ2-1|-|TRBV18
CASSPPYSGGTNEQFF
TGTGCCAGCTCACCACCGTACTCAGGGGGTACGAATGAGCAGTTCTTC
>TRBD2|TRBJ2-1|once|TRBV14
CASREGGAGGPYNEQFF
TGTGCCAGCAGAGAAGGGGGAGCGGGAGGGCCGTACAATGAGCAGTTCTTC
>-|TRBJ2-3|-|TRBV9
CASSLLTDTQYF
TGTGCCAGCAGCCTTTTAACAGATACGCAGTATTTT
>TRBD1|TRBJ2-2|-|TRBV7-3
CASSLWTGGTGELFF
TGTGCCAGCAGCTTGTGGACAGGGGGCACCGGGGAGCTGTTTTTT
>-|TRBJ2-5|-|TRBV5-1
CASEGGSGETQYF
TGCGCCAGCGAAGGAGGCAGTGGGGAGACCCAGTACTTC
>-|TRBJ2-1|-|TRBV5-1
CASSPGEGLAEQFF
TGCGCCAGCAGCCCAGGGGAGGGACTGGCGGAGCAGTTCTTC
>TRBD1|TRBJ1-2|-|TRBV5-1
CASNPTGTDYGYTF
TGCGCCAGCAATCCCACCGGGACAGATTATGGCTACACCTTC
>-|TRBJ2-7|-|TRBV6-5
CASNRGGPYEQYF
TGTGCCAGCAATAGAGGGGGTCCCTACGAGCAGTACTTC
>TRBD1|TRBJ2-1|-|TRBV7-9
CASSSNRDRPFREQFF
TGTGCCAGCAGCTCTAACCGGGACAGGCCATTTCGGGAGCAGTTCTTC
>-|TRBJ1-1|-|TRBV2
CASSQADLNTEAFF
TGTGCCAGCTCTCAAGCGGACCTGAACACTGAAGCTTTCTTT
>-|TRBJ2-1|-|TRBV4-1
CASSQVQGKVYNEQFF
TGCGCCAGCAGCCAAGTACAGGGAAAGGTCTACAATGAGCAGTTCTTC
>TRBD2|TRBJ2-1|-|TRBV5-1
CASSSSGGSYNEQFF
TGCGCCAGCAGCTCCAGCGGGGGCTCCTACAATGAGCAGTTCTTC
>-|TRBJ2-2|few|TRBV18
CASSPQLSGELFF
TGTGCCAGCTCACCTCAGTTGTCCGGGGAGCTGTTTTTT
>TRBD1|TRBJ1-5|few|TRBV19
CATQDRVGGNQPQHF
TGTGCCACCCAAGACAGGGTCGGTGGCAATCAGCCCCAGCATTTT
>-|TRBJ1-2|-|TRBV19
CASSITGKGYGYTF
TGTGCCAGTAGTATCACAGGGAAAGGCTATGGCTACACCTTC
>-|TRBJ2-3|-|TRBV19
CASSIEPRADTQYF
TGTGCCAGTAGTATAGAGCCACGCGCAGATACGCAGTATTTT
>TRBD2|TRBJ2-7|-|TRBV19
CASSIVHTGTSTYEQYF
TGTGCCAGTAGTATAGTCCACACCGGGACTAGTACATACGAGCAGTACTTC
>-|TRBJ1-6|-|TRBV30
CAWSVWSDSPLHF
TGTGCCTGGAGTGTATGGTCGGATTCACCCCTCCACTTT
>TRBD1|TRBJ2-4|-|TRBV18
CASSPGQGGRDIQYF
TGTGCCAGCTCACCGGGACAGGGAGGAAGGGACATTCAGTACTTC
>TRBD1|TRBJ1-2|-|TRBV2
CASSVSTGANYGYTF
TGTGCCAGCAGTGTCTCGACAGGGGCTAACTATGGCTACACCTTC
>-|TRBJ2-7|-|TRBV6-1
CASSEGQVFYEQYF
TGTGCCAGCAGTGAAGGGCAGGTATTCTACGAGCAGTACTTC
>TRBD2|TRBJ2-5|once|TRBV5-1
CASSGGSGSPQETQYF
TGCGCCAGCAGCGGGGGTAGCGGGAGTCCCCAAGAGACCCAGTACTTC
>-|TRBJ1-3|-|TRBV7-9
CASSFPPPDSSSGNTIYF
TGTGCCAGCAGCTTTCCTCCCCCCGACAGCTCCTCTGGAAACACCATATATTTT
>-|TRBJ2-2|once|TRBV6-1
CASSGARRGNTGELFF
TGTGCCAGCAGTGGGGCCCGGCGGGGGAACACCGGGGAGCTGTTTTTT
>TRBD1|TRBJ2-3|-|TRBV18
CASSPDRVSSPDTQYF
TGTGCCAGCTCACCAGACAGGGTCAGTTCGCCAGATACGCAGTATTTT
>TRBD2|TRBJ2-1|-|TRBV7-2
CASSYYAGTSGRAGEQFF
TGTGCCAGCAGCTATTACGCCGGGACTAGCGGGAGGGCCGGTGAGCAGTTCTTC
>TRBD1|TRBJ1-2|-|TRBV5-1
CASSPQTGEAEYGYTF
TGCGCCAGCAGCCCCCAGACAGGGGAGGCGGAGTATGGCTACACCTTC
>-|TRBJ2-7|-|TRBV19
CASSPGQKYEQYF
TGTGCCAGTAGTCCCGGACAAAAATACGAGCAGTACTTC
>TRBD1|TRBJ1-5|-|TRBV4-1
CASSPPGQGWQPQHF
TGCGCCAGCAGCCCTCCGGGACAGGGATGGCAGCCCCAGCATTTT
>TRBD1|TRBJ1-1|-|TRBV7-9
CASSLQGANTEAFF
TGTGCCAGCAGCTTACAGGGGGCGAACACTGAAGCTTTCTTT
>-|TRBJ1-1|few|TRBV7-9
CASSPTLANTEAFF
TGTGCCAGCAGCCCCACACTAGCTAACACTGAAGCTTTCTTT
>-|TRBJ2-5|-|TRBV25-1
CASSSGDQETQYF
TGTGCCAGCAGTAGCGGAGATCAAGAGACCCAGTACTTC
>TRBD2|TRBJ2-7|once|TRBV5-6
CASSQESLAGGKQYF
TGTGCCAGCAGCCAAGAATCTCTAGCGGGAGGAAAGCAGTACTTC
>TRBD2|TRBJ2-1|-|TRBV7-7
CASSLEGSFGGGFYRNEQFF
TGTGCCAGCAGCTTAGAGGGGTCTTTCGGCGGGGGGTTTTATAGGAATGAGCAGTTCTTC
>TRBD2|TRBJ2-1|-|TRBV11-2
CASSPPGTSGEWEQFF
TGTGCCAGCAGCCCCCCCGGGACTAGCGGGGAATGGGAGCAGTTCTTC
>-|TRBJ2-3|-|TRBV5-1
CASSWLQYF
TGCGCCAGCAGCTGGCTCCAGTATTTT
>TRBD1|TRBJ1-5|few|TRBV7-9
CASSLAGGLNQPQHF
TGTGCCAGCAGCTTGGCAGGGGGCCTGAATCAGCCCCAGCATTTT